This T cell receptor (beta chain) originates from a study of blood T cells in healthy people across ages. This CDR3 has 13 residues. Trimming cost V 3 bases and J 8 bases; bases outside gene matches: 4. A J-beta primer mix and a sample-barcoded 5' primer were used in a second PCR of about 6 to 12 cycles. Using its own MiXCR run on the 5' RACE reads, TCRdb lists one record per CDR3 protein. The sample has fewer than 700,000 distinct CDR3 sequences, around 43% seen once. Sequencing was performed on blood. This TCR was sampled from an elderly man in good health. V usage is TRBV12-3 or TRBV12-4 and J usage is TRBJ2-1; 7 bases map to TRBD1. Here the CDR3 reads CASSFTQGDEQFF. The CDR3 bases are TGTGCCAGCAGTTTCACTCAGGGGGATGAGCAGTTCTTC.